This T cell receptor beta chain emerged from a study of PD-L1 blockade in urothelial cancer. Across the whole study: Patients began atezolizumab, 1,200 mg intravenously every 3 weeks, in about 2014. Between 0 and 3 prior chemotherapy regimens had been given to patients. Blood analysis was done at 3 weeks (second dose) and 6 weeks after treatment began.

V lost 3 bases, J lost 0 bases, and 10 bases lay in between. The CDR3 contains 16 residues. In germline, CDR1 is SGHRS, CDR2 YFSETQ. The assay was immunoSEQ multiplex PCR, and TCRdb's table has in-frame clones only and misses some. The data hold about 74,000 clones, with under 90% observed a single time. Urothelial carcinoma in patients was locally advanced or metastatic. The sequence was collected from a man between 65 and 79 years old with urothelial cancer. The V and J genes are TRBV5-1 and TRBJ2-6, with a possible D match to TRBD1 (5 bases). Sequencing used PBMCs, obtained around atezolizumab (anti-PD-L1) treatment. The CDR3 loop reads CASSWARDSGANVLTF. CDR3 DNA: TGCGCCAGCAGCTGGGCCAGGGACTCTGGGGCCAACGTCCTGACTTTC.